This T cell receptor beta chain was documented in a study of identical twins. Template switching added a universal primer binding site, and final cDNA carried unique molecular identifiers. TCRdb re-called the 5' RACE reads through MiXCR, storing one row per CDR3 protein. The table shows hundreds of thousands of distinct CDR3 sequences, with roughly 8% occurring only once. There are 15 residues in the CDR3. J gave up 9 bases and V 3 bases, and 11 bases lay outside the gene matches. CDR1 and CDR2 from the germline V gene are SEHNR and FQNEAQ (reference sequence). Every donor was a healthy Caucasian. The sample was also reused in another study, on yellow fever vaccine responses in identical twins. This second study says: Twin vaccine T cell responses reportedly seemed partly convergent, partly personalized.

The receptor was isolated from a young woman in good health. Sequences were obtained from PBMCs. The chain joins TRBV7-9 to TRBJ2-1; 7 nucleotides agree with TRBD1. CDR3: CASSFEKGALSEQFF. The DNA of the CDR3 is TGTGCCAGCAGCTTTGAAAAGGGGGCTTTGAGTGAGCAGTTCTTC.